Listed below are T cell receptor beta chains from one sample, sequenced in a study of metastatic and nonmetastatic thyroid tumors. TCRdb re-called clones via MiXCR from the PCR reads. The sample shows around 45,000 clones, about 15% of them seen only once. Sequenced material: blood. The source of these receptors is a female donor with papillary thyroid cancer or a benign thyroid nodule (not recorded which). Some clones in this sample may be carry-over from other donors' samples. Each CDR3 is given with its conserved first and last residue. Fields, in order: J gene, clone size, V gene, D gene, CDR3 DNA, CDR3 protein. A D gene is named only where the DNA matches it firmly. The size entry is marked missing in some rows and otherwise reads once, few, many or a size class.

TRBJ1-4	many	TRBV5-6	-	TGTGCCAGCAGCTTGGTTGGCAGGGTAAATGGTGAAAAACTGTTTTTT	CASSLVGRVNGEKLFF
TRBJ2-1	-	TRBV5-1	-	TGCGCCAGCAGCTTGGGAGGGACTTTATCCTACAATGAGCAGTTCTTC	CASSLGGTLSYNEQFF
TRBJ1-5	many	TRBV9	TRBD1	TGTGCCAGCAGCGTGGGACAGGGGATAAATCAGCCCCAGCATTTT	CASSVGQGINQPQHF
TRBJ1-2	-	TRBV6-1	TRBD1	TGTGCCAGCCGGGGACAGAGCAGCATCTATGGCTACACCTTC	CASRGQSSIYGYTF
TRBJ1-5	-	TRBV6-1	-	TGTGCCAGCAGTGCGTTGGCAGGGAACAATCAGCCCAAGAATTTT	CASSALAGNNQPKNF
TRBJ2-7	-	TRBV6-5	TRBD2	TGTGCCAGCAGTTTCGGGGGGAGGAGAGAGCAGTACTTC	CASSFGGRREQYF
TRBJ2-7	many	TRBV20-1	TRBD2	TGCAGTGCAGGGACTAGCGGGAGGAACGAGCAGTACTTC	CSAGTSGRNEQYF
TRBJ2-1	few	TRBV5-1	TRBD2	TGCGCCAGCAGCCCGGGGGGCAATGAGCAGTTCTTC	CASSPGGNEQFF
TRBJ1-2	-	TRBV27	TRBD1	TGTGCCAGCAGTAGGACAGGCCGCTATGGCTACACCTTC	CASSRTGRYGYTF
TRBJ2-1	many	TRBV20-1	TRBD2	TGCAGTGCTAGTCCGACTAGCGGGACGAGATACAATGAGCAGTTCTTC	CSASPTSGTRYNEQFF
TRBJ2-3	many	TRBV20-1	TRBD2	TGCAGTGCTAGAGGGACTAGCGCCAGCACAGATACGCAGTATTTT	CSARGTSASTDTQYF
TRBJ2-1	many	TRBV19	-	TGTGCCAGTAGTCCCCTCCCAAGCTCCTACAATGAGCAGTTCTTC	CASSPLPSSYNEQFF
TRBJ1-6	medium-sized	TRBV6-5	-	TGTGCCAGCAGTTACTCGGGGGACGCCACACAGCCCCTCCACTTT	CASSYSGDATQPLHF
TRBJ1-2	few	TRBV12-3/TRBV12-4	-	TGTGCCAGCATAGAGTTTGGGGCGACCTATGGCTACACCTTC	CASIEFGATYGYTF
TRBJ2-2	-	TRBV7-2	-	TGTGCCAGCAGCTCAATCATGGGGGGTACCGGGGAGCTGTTTTTT	CASSSIMGGTGELFF
TRBJ1-1	many	TRBV20-1	-	TGCAGTGCTAGAGATGGGGACAAGAACACTGAAGCTTTCTTT	CSARDGDKNTEAFF
TRBJ1-2	few	TRBV27	-	TGTGCCACAAGCCCTGACGGAGGGTGTAACTATGGCTACACCTTC	CATSPDGGCNYGYTF
TRBJ1-2	-	TRBV5-4	-	TGTGCCAGCAGCTTGGGGCGGCTCTCTAACTATGGCCACACCTTC	CASSLGRLSNYGHTF
TRBJ2-3	-	TRBV20-1	TRBD2	TGCAGTGCTAGTGACGGCGGGAGGCGGGGAGCAGATACGCAATATTTT	CSASDGGRRGADTQYF
TRBJ1-5	many	TRBV3-1	-	TGTGCCAGCAGATTGGGGGATCAGCCCCAGCATTTT	CASRLGDQPQHF
TRBJ2-1	-	TRBV18	TRBD1	TGTGCCAGCTCACCACTTGACAGGGCGTCGGATCTGGGTGAGCAGTTCTTC	CASSPLDRASDLGEQFF
TRBJ2-3	many	TRBV15	TRBD2	TGTGCCACCAGCAGAGAGGATAGCGGGAACCCAGATACGCAGTATTTT	CATSREDSGNPDTQYF
TRBJ2-5	many	TRBV10-3	TRBD1	TGTGCCATCAGTGAGTCAAAGGACAGGGCCCAGTACTTC	CAISESKDRAQYF
TRBJ2-1	once	TRBV4-1	TRBD2	TGCGCCAGCAGCCAAGATAGGACTAGCGGGAGGGTATACAATGAGCAGTTCTTC	CASSQDRTSGRVYNEQFF